The T cell receptor (beta chain) under discussion was sequenced for a study of blood T cell repertoires in COVID-19. Study background: Donors in the United States, Italy and Spain gave samples during acute or convalescent COVID-19. Sample material is recorded as cDNA or gDNA derived from T cells, B-cell-depleted T cells, or PBMCs.

The germline gives CDR1 MDHEN, CDR2 SYDVKM. The CDR3 length is 15 residues. Trimming at V came to 8 bases and at J to 4 bases, leaving 10 bases not matched to a gene. Only in-frame clones appear in the TCRdb table, and some are missing; sequencing was by immunoSEQ multiplex PCR. Of fewer than 300,000 clones detected, approximately 92% appear once; the ten largest clones hold approximately 2.6%. The receptor was derived from a person aged 18-35 years with COVID-19, enrolled during active disease. Sample: peripheral blood. The chain uses TRBV28 and TRBJ2-7, with 11 bases fitting TRBD1. CDR3 sequence reads: CASYDRTGGKYEQYF. For the CDR3, the DNA is TGTGCCAGCTACGATCGGACAGGGGGCAAGTACGAGCAGTACTTC.